Sequencing of this TCR beta chain was carried out in a study of OX40 agonist ivuxolimab in advanced cancers. Across the whole study: While on treatment, patients had intravenous ivuxolimab at 0.01 to 10 mg/kg every 2 weeks.

Germline V gives CDR1 SGHDT, CDR2 YYEEEE. V gave up 3 bases and J gave up 7 bases; unmatched junction bases: 3. This CDR3 has 14 residues. TCRdb keeps only in-frame clones here, not all; method: immunoSEQ multiplex PCR. The sample carries about 50,000 clones, about 89% recorded once. Exclusion of a patient followed from autoimmune disease history or systemic immunosuppression. The timepoints at which blood was sampled were baseline, cycle 4 day 1, and cycle 7 day 1. This clone was found a few times. The V call is TRBV5-6, the J call TRBJ1-6; 8 bases are a match to TRBD1. The specimen comprised CD4+ or CD8+ T cells sorted from blood, sampled in a trial of the OX40 agonist ivuxolimab. This TCR was recovered from an adult with an advanced solid tumor such as melanoma, head and neck, liver or kidney cancer. The CDR3 spells CASSSDRENSPLHF. CDR3 DNA: TGTGCCAGCAGCTCGGACAGGGAGAATTCACCCCTCCACTTT. The whole variable domain, filled in from reference TRBV5-6 and TRBJ1-6, reads DAGVTQSPTHLIKTRGQQVTLRCSPKSGHDTVSWYQQALGQGPQFIFQYYEEEERQRGNFPDRFSGHQFPNYSSELNVNALLLGDSALYLCASSSDRENSPLHFGNGTRLTVT.